This T cell receptor beta chain was sequenced during a study of blood T cell repertoires in COVID-19. Study-wide background: The study drew acute and convalescent COVID-19 samples from the United States, Italy and Spain. T cells, B-cell-depleted T cells, or PBMCs provided the cDNA or gDNA that served as material.

Only in-frame clones appear in the TCRdb table, and some are missing; sequencing was by immunoSEQ multiplex PCR. The sample yields 250,000 to 300,000 clones, roughly 85% seen once. Trimming stripped 3 bases from V and 7 bases from J, with 21 bases between. CDR1 LNHDA and CDR2 SQIVND come from the germline V gene (reference sequence). This CDR3 comprises 17 residues. Material for sequencing was peripheral blood. The TCR originated in a woman between 65 and 79 years old with acute or convalescent COVID-19. V is TRBV19 and J is TRBJ1-4; weak D call: TRBD1 (6 bases). The CDR3 DNA is TGTGCCAGTAGTATCCCGACAGGCCTAGGGTCGGGTGAAAAACTGTTTTTT. This sequence encodes CASSIPTGLGSGEKLFF.